These 15 T cell receptor beta chains originate from one sample sequenced in a study of tumor-infiltrating lymphocytes in primary liver carcinoma. The blood RNA (from unsorted whole blood) was obtained, and germline DNA was also extracted. The input was 500 ng total RNA; TCR beta cDNA was made from it with a constant-region primer. Three-round nested multiplex PCR performed with slightly modified ARM-PCR produced the TCR beta libraries. The first two PCR rounds, roughly 10 cycles each, used TRBV1-TRBV30 forward primers and a C-beta reverse primer. One entry per CDR3 protein, called by TCRdb with MiXCR from the multiplex PCR reads. The data contain about 320,000 distinct CDR3 sequences, roughly 60% of them singletons. Sequencing used peripheral blood. The receptors stem from a man aged 35 to 55 with primary liver carcinoma and hepatitis B virus infection.

This clonotype was detected many times. The chain is built from TRBV4-3 and TRBJ2-3; D is unclear. V lost 1 base and J lost 0, with 8 bases in between. The CDR3 totals 15 residues. Germline values: CDR1 LGHNA, CDR2 YSLEER. CDR3 sequence: CASSQGDMSTDTQYF. DNA for the CDR3: TGCGCCAGCAGCCAAGGGGATATGAGCACAGATACGCAGTATTTT.

In this sample, this clonotype turned up many times. This chain links TRBV29-1 with TRBJ1-1, with 7 bases that match TRBD1. Trimming at V came to 3 bases and at J to 5 bases, leaving 6 bases not matched to a gene. Germline CDR1 and CDR2: SQVTM and ANQGSEA. The CDR3 is made up of 13 amino acids. CDR3 DNA: TGCAGCGTTGAGACAGGGATCGGGACTGAAGCTTTCTTT. This translates into CSVETGIGTEAFF.

This clonotype was seen a handful of times. The J gene is TRBJ2-7, the V gene TRBV19, with 9 bases matching TRBD1. The V and J ends lost 9 bases and 4 bases, in that order; junction bases with no gene match: 4. The germline gives CDR1 LNHDA, CDR2 SQIVND (reference sequence). The CDR3 totals 12 residues. This CDR3 is CASRDREYEQYF. In DNA form, the CDR3 reads TGTGCCAGCCGGGACAGGGAATACGAGCAGTACTTC. Based on the CDR3 plus reference TRBV19 and TRBJ2-7, the full variable domain is DGGITQSPKYLFRKEGQNVTLSCEQNLNHDAMYWYRQDPGQGLRLIYYSQIVNDFQKGDIAEGYSVSREKKESFPLTVTSAQKNPTAFYLCASRDREYEQYFGPGTRLTVT.

The V and J genes are TRBV7-8 and TRBJ1-1; D gene ambiguous. Germline V gene data show CDR1 as SGHVS and CDR2 as FQNEAQ. The CDR3 length is 11 residues. Trimming left V 4 bases short and J 7 bases short, with 7 bases between. CDR3 DNA sequence: TGTGCCAGCAGCTACGGGATTGAAGCTTTCTTT. This gives the protein CASSYGIEAFF. Drawing the rest from reference TRBV7-8 and TRBJ1-1, the complete variable domain is GAGVSQSPRYKVAKRGQDVALRCDPISGHVSLFWYQQALGQGPEFLTYFQNEAQLDKSGLPSDRFFAERPEGSVSTLKIQRTQQEDSAVYLCASSYGIEAFFGQGTRLTVV.

This clonotype was found many times. V and J are TRBV6-1 and TRBJ1-4; 9 bases map to TRBD1. CDR1 MNHNS and CDR2 SASEGT come from the germline V gene. The CDR3 runs to 13 residues. V shed 10 bases, J shed 8 bases, and the junction held 8 bases outside the gene matches. CDR3 amino acids: CATNRGLGEKLFF. For the CDR3, the DNA is TGTGCCACTAACAGGGGGCTGGGGGAAAAACTGTTTTTT.

This clonotype was detected many times. This rearrangement joins TRBV6-6 to TRBJ1-4, with 7 bases lining up with TRBD1. Germline CDR1 is MNHNY and CDR2 is SVGAGI (reference sequence). CDR3 length: 14 residues. Trimming removed 4 bases from V and 6 bases from J; junction bases left unmatched: 5. The CDR3 loop reads CASSSQGGYEKLFF. The CDR3 DNA follows: TGTGCCAGCAGTTCCCAGGGGGGGTATGAAAAACTGTTTTTT.

In regard to this clonotype: At one of its ends the junction is not consistent with the germline gene, which may arise from a read error. The gene calls are TRBV6-1 and TRBJ1-5, with 7 bases fitting TRBD1. The CDR3 is 16 residues long. Germline lookup yields CDR1 MNHNS and CDR2 SASEGT. The DNA for the CDR3 is TGTGCCAGCAGCGGGCGACAGGGAATTAGCAATCAGCCCCAGCGTTTT. This codes for CASSGRQGISNQPQRF.

This clonotype occurred once. Germline is not matched at one junction end, which may reflect a read error. The genes are TRBV7-9 and TRBJ1-3; tentative D call: TRBD1 (5 bases). Germline V gene sequence: CDR1 SEHNR, CDR2 FQNEAQ (reference sequence). The CDR3 is 16 residues long. The CDR3 nucleotides read TGTGCCAGCAGCGCTACAGGTTTGGCCGGGGGTAACACCATATACTTT. It is translated as CASSATGLAGGNTIYF.

The V gene is TRBV29-1, the J gene TRBJ2-7; 7 bases agree with TRBD2. J lost 2 bases, V lost 7 bases, and 8 bases had no gene match. This CDR3 is built from 13 residues. Germline values: CDR1 SQVTM, CDR2 ANQGSEA. The DNA for the CDR3 is TGCAGCGCCGATCGAGCGGGGACCTACGAGCAGTACTTC. Translated, it gives CSADRAGTYEQYF.

Regarding this clonotype: A read error is likely, as this CDR3 ends without the conserved phenylalanine or tryptophan. This chain links TRBV11-2 with TRBJ1-4; D is perhaps TRBD1 (5 bases). The germline CDR1 and CDR2 sequences are SGHAT and FQNNGV. The CDR3 has 14 residues. Trimming removed 6 bases at V and 2 bases at J, with 10 bases between. The CDR3 DNA reads TGTGCCAGCAGTTACAGACAGACTAATGAAAAACTGTTTTTA. It specifies CASSYRQTNEKLFL.

This clonotype has at least ten counts. The V and J genes are TRBV4-3 and TRBJ2-5, with D possibly TRBD1 on 6 matching bases. Between the trimmed V and J ends, which lost 1 base and 3 bases, there was a span of 18 bases. The CDR3 contains 17 residues. Germline V lookup: CDR1 LGHNA, CDR2 YSLEER. The CDR3 bases are TGCGCCAGCAGCCAAGGGCCGGGACAACTATTGGAAGAGACCCAGTACTTC. Protein product: CASSQGPGQLLEETQYF.

A word on this clonotype: The conserved closing phenylalanine or tryptophan is absent in this CDR3, likely reflecting a read error. The V and J genes are TRBV29-1 and TRBJ1-1, with TRBD1 matching over 9 bases. CDR1 SQVTM and CDR2 ANQGSEA come from the germline V gene. The ends lost 7 bases at V and 0 bases at J; junction bases unmatched: 9. This CDR3 spans 15 amino acids. The CDR3 bases are TGCAGCGGTACAGGGGGCTCGGGGATGAACACTGAAGCTTTCTCT. Encoded protein: CSGTGGSGMNTEAFS.

With respect to this clonotype: This may stem from a read error, because a much larger clone lies one nucleotide away. The V and J genes are TRBV6-1 and TRBJ2-5; 7 bases align to TRBD2. Germline loops: CDR1 MNHNS, CDR2 SASEGT. This CDR3 has 15 amino acids. The CDR3 nucleotides are TGTGTCAGCAGGGAAAGCGGGGCCCCACGGGAGACCCAGTACTTC. It specifies CVSRESGAPRETQYF.

Turning to this clonotype: A read error may account for a junction end that differs from germline. The V and J genes are TRBV29-1 and TRBJ1-2, with TRBD1 as a possible D gene (5 bases). This CDR3 has 11 residues. Germline V gene sequence: CDR1 SQVTM, CDR2 ANQGSEA. The CDR3 loop reads CSAWGNYGYAF. The CDR3 nucleotides are TGCAGCGCTTGGGGGAACTATGGCTACGCCTTC.

This clonotype was seen once. J is TRBJ1-6 and V is TRBV30, with TRBD1 matching 9 bases. CDR1 and CDR2 (germline): GTSNPN, SVGIG (reference sequence). The CDR3 is 14 residues long. V shed 1 base and J 10 bases; nucleotides not matched to a gene: 5. For the CDR3, the DNA is TGTGCCTGGAGTGGAGACAGGGGGTACTCACCCCTCCACTTT. It is translated as CAWSGDRGYSPLHF.